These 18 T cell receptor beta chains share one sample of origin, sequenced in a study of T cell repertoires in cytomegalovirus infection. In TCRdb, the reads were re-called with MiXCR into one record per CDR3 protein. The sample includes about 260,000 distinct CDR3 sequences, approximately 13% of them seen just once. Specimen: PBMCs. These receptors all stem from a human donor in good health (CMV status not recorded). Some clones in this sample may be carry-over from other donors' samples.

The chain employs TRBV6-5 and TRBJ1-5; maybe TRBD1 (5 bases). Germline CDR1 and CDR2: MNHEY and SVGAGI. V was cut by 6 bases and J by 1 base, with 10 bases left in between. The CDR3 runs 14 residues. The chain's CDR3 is CASSAGLSNQPQHF. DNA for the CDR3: TGTGCCAGCAGCGCAGGGTTGAGCAATCAGCCCCAGCATTTT.

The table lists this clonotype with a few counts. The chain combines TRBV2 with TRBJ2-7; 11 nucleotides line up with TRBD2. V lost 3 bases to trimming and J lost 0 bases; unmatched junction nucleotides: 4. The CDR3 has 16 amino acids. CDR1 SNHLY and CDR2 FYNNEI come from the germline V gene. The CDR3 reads CASSDGGLAGSYEQYF. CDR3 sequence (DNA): TGTGCCAGCAGTGATGGAGGACTAGCGGGCTCCTACGAGCAGTACTTC.

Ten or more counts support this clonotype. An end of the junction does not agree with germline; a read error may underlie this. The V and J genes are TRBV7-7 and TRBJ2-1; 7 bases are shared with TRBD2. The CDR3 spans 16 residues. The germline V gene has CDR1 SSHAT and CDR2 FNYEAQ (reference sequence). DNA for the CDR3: TGTGCTAGCAGCTTAGCTCCTAGCGGAGTTTACAATGAGCAGTTCTTC. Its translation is CASSLAPSGVYNEQFF.

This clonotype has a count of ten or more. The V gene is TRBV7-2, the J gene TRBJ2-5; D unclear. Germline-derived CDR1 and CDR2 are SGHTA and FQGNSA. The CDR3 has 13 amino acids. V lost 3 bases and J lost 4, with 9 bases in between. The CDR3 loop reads CASSLSWVETQYF. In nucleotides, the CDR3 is TGTGCCAGCAGCTTGTCATGGGTAGAGACCCAGTACTTC.

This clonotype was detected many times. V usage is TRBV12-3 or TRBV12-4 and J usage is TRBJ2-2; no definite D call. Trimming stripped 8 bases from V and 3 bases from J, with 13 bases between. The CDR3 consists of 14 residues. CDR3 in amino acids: CASSPPGYTGELFF. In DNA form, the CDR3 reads TGTGCCAGCTCTCCCCCCGGGTACACCGGGGAGCTGTTTTTT.

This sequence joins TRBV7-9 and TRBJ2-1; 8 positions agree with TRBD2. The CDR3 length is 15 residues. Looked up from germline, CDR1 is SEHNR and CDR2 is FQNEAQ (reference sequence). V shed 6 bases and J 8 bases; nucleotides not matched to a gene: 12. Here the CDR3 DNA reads TGTGCCAGCAGGTTACCGGGACTAGAGGTGGATGAGCAGTTCTTC. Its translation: CASRLPGLEVDEQFF.

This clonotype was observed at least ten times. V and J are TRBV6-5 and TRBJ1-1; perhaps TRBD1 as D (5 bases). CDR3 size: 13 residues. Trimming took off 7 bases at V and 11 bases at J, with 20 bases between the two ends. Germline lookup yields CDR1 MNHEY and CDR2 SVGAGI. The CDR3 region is CASTPPQGVGAFF. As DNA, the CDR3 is TGTGCCAGCACCCCCCCCCAGGGCGTCGGGGCTTTCTTT.

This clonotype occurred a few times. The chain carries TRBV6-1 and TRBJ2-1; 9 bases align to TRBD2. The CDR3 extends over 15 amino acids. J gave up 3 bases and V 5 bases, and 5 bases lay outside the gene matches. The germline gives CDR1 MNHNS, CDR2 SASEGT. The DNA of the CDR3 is TGTGCCAGCAGTCCTCTAGCGGGGATCTACAATGAGCAGTTCTTC. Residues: CASSPLAGIYNEQFF.

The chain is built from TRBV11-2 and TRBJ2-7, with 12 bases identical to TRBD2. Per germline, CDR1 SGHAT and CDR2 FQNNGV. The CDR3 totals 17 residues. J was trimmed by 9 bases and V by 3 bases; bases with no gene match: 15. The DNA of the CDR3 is TGTGCCAGCAGCTTGCTTCTTTCAGGGACTAGCGGGTTACGGCAGTACTTC. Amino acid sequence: CASSLLLSGTSGLRQYF. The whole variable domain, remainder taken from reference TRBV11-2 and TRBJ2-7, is EAGVAQSPRYKIIEKRQSVAFWCNPISGHATLYWYQQILGQGPKLLIQFQNNGVVDDSQLPKDRFSAERLKGVDSTLKIQPAKLEDSAVYLCASSLLLSGTSGLRQYFGPGTRLTVT.

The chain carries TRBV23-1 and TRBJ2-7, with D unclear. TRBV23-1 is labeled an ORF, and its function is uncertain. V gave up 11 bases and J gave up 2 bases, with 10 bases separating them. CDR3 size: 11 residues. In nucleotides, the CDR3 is TGCGCCGGTCGGCAGCCCTACGAGCAGTACTTC. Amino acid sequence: CAGRQPYEQYF.

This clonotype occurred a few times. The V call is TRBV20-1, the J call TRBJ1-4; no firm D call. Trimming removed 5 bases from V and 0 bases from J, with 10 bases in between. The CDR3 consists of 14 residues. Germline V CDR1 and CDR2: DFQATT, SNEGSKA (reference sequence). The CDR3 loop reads CSASFHATNEKLFF. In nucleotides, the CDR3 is TGCAGTGCTTCCTTCCATGCAACTAATGAAAAACTGTTTTTT.

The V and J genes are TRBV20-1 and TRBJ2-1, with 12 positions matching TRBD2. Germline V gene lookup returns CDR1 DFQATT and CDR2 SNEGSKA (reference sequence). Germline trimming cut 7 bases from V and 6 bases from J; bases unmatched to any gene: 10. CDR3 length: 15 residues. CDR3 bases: TGCAGTGTCTCAAGCCTAGCGGGAGGGTTCAATGAGCAGTTCTTC. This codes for CSVSSLAGGFNEQFF.

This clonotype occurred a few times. The CDR3 protein is CASSLPLSKRGRPSEQYF. The CDR3 nucleotides read TGTGCCAGCAGTCTCCCCCTGAGCAAACGCGGGAGGCCCTCCGAGCAGTACTTC. The rearrangement uses TRBV5-6 and TRBJ2-7, with 8 bases fitting TRBD2. The V gene end was trimmed by 5 bases and the J gene end by 6 bases; junction bases not matched to a gene: 22. Germline V CDR1 and CDR2: SGHDT, YYEEEE. The CDR3 contains 18 residues.

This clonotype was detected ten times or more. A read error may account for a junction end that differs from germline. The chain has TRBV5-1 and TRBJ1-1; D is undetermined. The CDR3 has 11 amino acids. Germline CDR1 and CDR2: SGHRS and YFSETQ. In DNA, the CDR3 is TGTGCCAGCAGCCTGAACACTGAAGCTTTCTTT. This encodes CASSLNTEAFF.

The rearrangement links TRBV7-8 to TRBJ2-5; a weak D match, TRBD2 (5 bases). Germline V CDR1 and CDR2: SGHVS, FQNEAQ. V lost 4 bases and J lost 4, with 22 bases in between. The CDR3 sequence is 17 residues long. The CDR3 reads CASSSSWGATAVETQYF. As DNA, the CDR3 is TGTGCCAGCAGCTCTTCCTGGGGAGCAACGGCCGTAGAGACCCAGTACTTC.

CDR3 sequence (DNA): TGCGCCAGCAGCTGGACAGATCTCAATGAGCAGTTCTTC. It encodes CASSWTDLNEQFF. The V gene is TRBV5-1, the J gene TRBJ2-1; possibly TRBD1 for D (6 bases). CDR1 and CDR2 from the germline V gene are SGHRS and YFSETQ. The CDR3 extends over 13 amino acids. V was pared by 3 bases and J by 6 bases, with 10 bases between.

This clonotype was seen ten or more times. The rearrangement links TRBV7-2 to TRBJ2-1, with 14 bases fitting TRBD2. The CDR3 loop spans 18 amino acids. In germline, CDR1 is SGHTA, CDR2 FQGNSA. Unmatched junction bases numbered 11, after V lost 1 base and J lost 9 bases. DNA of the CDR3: TGTGCCAGCAGCTTAGTCGGCGGACTAGCGGGAGGAGTTGGTGAGCAGTTCTTC. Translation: CASSLVGGLAGGVGEQFF.

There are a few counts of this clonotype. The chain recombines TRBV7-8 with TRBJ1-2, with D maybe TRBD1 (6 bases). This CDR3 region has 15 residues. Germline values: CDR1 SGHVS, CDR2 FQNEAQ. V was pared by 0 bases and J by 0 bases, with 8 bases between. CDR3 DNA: TGTGCCAGCAGCTTAGCCAGGGGAGCTAACTATGGCTACACCTTC. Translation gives CASSLARGANYGYTF.